The subject of this entry is one TCR beta chain. This clonotype showed up many times. What this receptor recognizes is not known. No per-base quality is available; no much larger clone lies one base away. This record belongs to a study of regulatory T cells in long-lasting Graves disease (dated by TCRdb to about 2021). Regarding the study in general: Newly diagnosed Graves' disease patients had taken antithyroid drugs for less than 3 months. The study took place in China and was registered as a clinical trial. A total of 35 or so samples were covered by TCR sequencing, comprising around 13 persistent and about 20 newly diagnosed Graves' disease patients. Peripheral blood TCR sequencing and RNA sequencing compared persistent Graves' disease patients with newly diagnosed Graves' disease patients. What the work shows at the level of the full study, not this receptor alone: Persistent patients shared more public clonotypes among themselves (around 3,000) than newly diagnosed patients did (over 950). The authors acknowledged the small sample size as a limitation that may reduce accuracy. The study examined only peripheral blood because the primary lesion, thyroid tissue, could not be accessed. Compared with newly diagnosed patients, persistent Graves' disease patients had lower TCR Shannon entropy and fewer highly expanded clones, which suggests clonal expansion. TRBV28, TRBJ1-2 and TRBJ2-5 were preferentially used in persistent disease, while TRBV20-1 and TRBJ2-1 were favored in newly diagnosed disease. Only the TCR beta chain was sequenced and analyzed.

Interpreted using the paper, the time point label stands for: newly diagnosed GD, antithyroid drugs for less than 3 months. For both TCR sequencing and RNA sequencing, RNA was extracted from PBMCs in TRIzol. Graves' disease was diagnosed according to American Thyroid Association guidelines. Recruitment of patients was carried out at an endocrinology department in Xi'an, China. From each patient, approximately 9.9 milliliters of peripheral blood was collected into an EDTA anticoagulant tube. Ficoll Paque Plus density gradient separation was used to isolate PBMCs, and no further T cell sorting was done. An Agilent 2100 Bioanalyzer and agarose gel were used to assess RNA quality, and a NanoDrop 2000 was used to measure RNA concentration. From the cysteine through the phenylalanine, the CDR3 covers 16 amino acids. Only the CDR3 DNA stays, 48 bases, in frame from base 1. The CDR1 and CDR2 encoded by the germline V gene (reference sequence) are SEHNR and FQNEAQ. Unmatched junction bases come to 12, with V trimmed by 5 bases and J by 5 bases.

Libraries came from multiplex PCR. The reads were generated on an Illumina HiSeq 4000. To build TCR beta libraries, CDR3 regions were amplified by Arm-PCR using iRepertoire HTBI primers. PCR products were gel purified before sequencing. On the authors' methods: Gene usage analysis of CDR3 amino acid clonotypes used the 62 TRBV and more than 13 TRBJ segments found across samples. COPE and FqMerger were used to merge filtered high-quality paired reads into contigs. Contigs were aligned with BLAST to IMGT TRBV, TRBD and TRBJ reference genes, and CDR3 was defined per IMGT. Highly expanded clones were defined as clonotypes with a frequency above 0.1%. Shannon entropy was used to measure repertoire diversity, and the Gini coefficient was used to measure V-J evenness. Clonotypes shared by more than one individual were considered public. TCRdb cleaned the public reads at Q25 with fastp, built clones with MiXCR and kept in-frame beta chains. A single entry per CDR3 protein holds the most common genes and DNA from its merged rows. The V and J calls shown here were made by TCRdb, not taken from the authors' results. The sample yields 680,000 or so distinct CDR3 sequences; roughly 15% were counted once. The ten largest clones add up to 15% to 20% of the sample.

This sample was also put to use in a study of T cells in Graves' hyperthyroidism and ophthalmopathy. Drawing on the second study: Stable Graves' hyperthyroidism was defined as the absence of progression to ophthalmopathy over 18 months of follow-up. Hyperthyroidism patients were newly diagnosed, had a disease duration of under 2 months, and were aged 18 to 65 years. The study excluded patients with uncontrolled infections, other autoimmune diseases, pregnancy or lactation. Diagnoses relied on clinical symptoms, serum thyroxine and TRAb, thyroid ultrasound and orbital computed tomography. The TCR CDR3 was subjected to a first round of RT-PCR using the HTBI primer set and the Qiagen OneStep RT-PCR kit. Most expanded thyroid clonotypes (frequency above 0.001) were also detected in blood, a finding suggesting that blood repertoires may reflect thyroid immune responses. In cross-validation, a model built on a 13 V-J signature told ophthalmopathy apart from stable hyperthyroidism with over 85% sensitivity and approximately 81% specificity, and in testing the same model reached 80%/75%. In validation, progression to ophthalmopathy was predicted by the model with 55% to 71% sensitivity and under 85% specificity, a median of 6.5 months before onset. A discovery cohort of about 95 patients, roughly 45 with Graves' ophthalmopathy and fewer than 65 with stable Graves' hyperthyroidism, was used to find distinguishing TCR V-J signatures. Whether ophthalmopathy could be predicted prospectively was tested in an independent validation cohort made up of 18 hyperthyroidism patients plus 17 patients who later progressed to ophthalmopathy. The 85 to 100 discovery patients were randomly split 7:3 into training and test sets. In addition, the study compared T-cell repertoires in thyroid tissue and in blood from over 5 Graves' hyperthyroidism patients. After sampling, hyperthyroidism patients received methimazole starting at 30 mg daily, and ophthalmopathy patients received high-dose intravenous methylprednisolone. A second multiplex PCR round built the libraries, followed by size selection and purification. Sequencing of the libraries was done on an Illumina HiSeq2000 using paired-end 100 bp reads. SOAPnuke was used to process the raw data, removing reads that contained adapters or uncalled bases, had a mean Phred below 15, or lacked an exact match to the constant primer or identifier. COPE v1.2.5 was used to merge high-quality paired reads, and clonotypes were defined as unique nucleotide sequences. MiTCR v1.1 was used to align clonotypes to the IMGT TRBV, TRBD and TRBJ reference segments. Analysis was restricted to V-J combinations with a frequency above 0.0001, which covered about 99% of repertoires. The TCS score was defined as F50 (clonal expansion) divided by E x V (chaos), with BLOSUM62-based TCRdist calculated between CDR3 peptides within each V-J. Welch's t-statistics and random forest reduced roughly 540 V-J features to under 15, which were used in a naive Bayes classifier (R e1071). Sample size was not statistically predetermined, and blinding of investigators to group allocation was not performed. The paper reports TCR Vbeta CDR3 sequencing of some 140 peripheral blood samples: fewer than 50 ophthalmopathy, about 75 hyperthyroidism and approximately 17 progressor patients.

The origin of this receptor is a woman aged 25 to 39 with Graves disease. Donor details come from another sample of the same person, matched by shared clones. This chain joins TRBV7-9 to TRBJ2-1, with TRBD1 identical over 7 junction bases. Here the sequenced sample was peripheral blood mononuclear cells (PBMCs), taken at new diagnosis, from a patient treated with antithyroid drugs. The DNA sequence follows: TGTGCCAGCAGCAGACAGGGTCTGGGCCAAAACAATGAGCAGTTCTTC. Its product reads: CASSRQGLGQNNEQFF. Reference TRBV7-9 and TRBJ2-1 genes cover what lies past the CDR3, so the full variable domain is DTGVSQNPRHKITKRGQNVTFRCDPISEHNRLYWYRQTLGQGPEFLTYFQNEAQLEKSRLLSDRFSAERPKGSFSTLEIQRTEQGDSAMYLCASSRQGLGQNNEQFFGPGTRLTVL.